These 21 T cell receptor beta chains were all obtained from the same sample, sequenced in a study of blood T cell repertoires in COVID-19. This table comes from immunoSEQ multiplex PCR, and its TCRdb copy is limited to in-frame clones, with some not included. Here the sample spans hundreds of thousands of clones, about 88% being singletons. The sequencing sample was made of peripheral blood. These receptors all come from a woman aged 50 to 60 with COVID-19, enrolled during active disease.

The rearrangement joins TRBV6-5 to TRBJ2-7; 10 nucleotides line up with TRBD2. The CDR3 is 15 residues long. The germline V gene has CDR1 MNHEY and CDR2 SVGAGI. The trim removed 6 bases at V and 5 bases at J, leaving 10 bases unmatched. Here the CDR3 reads CASRPELAGFDEQYF. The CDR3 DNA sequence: TGTGCCAGCAGACCCGAACTAGCGGGGTTCGACGAGCAGTACTTC.

CDR3 DNA: TGTGCCAGCCGGTTTAACTATGGCTACACCTTC. It is translated as CASRFNYGYTF. The chain carries TRBV6-5 and TRBJ1-2; D gene unclear. CDR1 is MNHEY, CDR2 SVGAGI, per germline. The CDR3 runs to 11 residues. V was trimmed by 8 bases and J by 1 base, leaving 5 bases between them.

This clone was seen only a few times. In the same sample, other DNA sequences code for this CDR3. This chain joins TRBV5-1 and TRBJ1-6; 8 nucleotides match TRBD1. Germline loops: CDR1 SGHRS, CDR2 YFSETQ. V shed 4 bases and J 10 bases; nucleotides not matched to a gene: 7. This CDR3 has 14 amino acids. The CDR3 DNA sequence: TGCGCCAGCAGCCTAGGACAGGGAGGGTCACCCCTCCACTTT. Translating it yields CASSLGQGGSPLHF.

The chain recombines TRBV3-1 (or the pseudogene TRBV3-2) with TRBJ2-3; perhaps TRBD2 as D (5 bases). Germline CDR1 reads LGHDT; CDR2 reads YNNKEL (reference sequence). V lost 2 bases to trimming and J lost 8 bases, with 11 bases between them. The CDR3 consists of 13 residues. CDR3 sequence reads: CASSQTEGGTQYF. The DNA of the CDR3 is TGTGCCAGCAGCCAAACTGAGGGCGGTACGCAGTATTTT.

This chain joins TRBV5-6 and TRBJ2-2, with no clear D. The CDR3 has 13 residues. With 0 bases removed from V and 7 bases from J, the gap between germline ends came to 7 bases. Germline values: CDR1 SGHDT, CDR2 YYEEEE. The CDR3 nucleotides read TGTGCCAGCAGCTTGGCGCACATCGGGGAGCTGTTTTTT. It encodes CASSLAHIGELFF.

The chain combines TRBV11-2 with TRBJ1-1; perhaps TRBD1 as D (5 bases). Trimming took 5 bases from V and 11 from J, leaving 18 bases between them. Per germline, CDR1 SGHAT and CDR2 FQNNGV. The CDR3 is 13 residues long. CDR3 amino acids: CASSPRTAEGAFF. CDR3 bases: TGTGCCAGCAGCCCCCGGACGGCGGAGGGGGCTTTCTTT.

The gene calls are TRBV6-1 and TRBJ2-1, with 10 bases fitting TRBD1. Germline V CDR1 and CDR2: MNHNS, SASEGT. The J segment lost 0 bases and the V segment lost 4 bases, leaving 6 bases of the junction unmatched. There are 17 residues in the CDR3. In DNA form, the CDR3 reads TGTGCCAGCAGTGGGGGGACAGGGGATAACTCCTACAATGAGCAGTTCTTC. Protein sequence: CASSGGTGDNSYNEQFF.

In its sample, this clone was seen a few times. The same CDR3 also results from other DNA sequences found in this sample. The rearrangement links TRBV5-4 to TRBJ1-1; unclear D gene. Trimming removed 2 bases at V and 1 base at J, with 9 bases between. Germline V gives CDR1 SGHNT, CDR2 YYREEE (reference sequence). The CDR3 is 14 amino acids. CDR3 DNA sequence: TGTGCCAGCAGCTTCTCGACGGGGAACACTGAAGCTTTCTTT. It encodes CASSFSTGNTEAFF.

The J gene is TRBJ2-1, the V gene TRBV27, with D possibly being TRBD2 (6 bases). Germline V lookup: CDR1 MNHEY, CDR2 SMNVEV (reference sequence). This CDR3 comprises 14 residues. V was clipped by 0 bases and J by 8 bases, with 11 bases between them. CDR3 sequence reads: CASSLSRGWDEQFF. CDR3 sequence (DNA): TGTGCCAGCAGTTTATCGCGGGGTTGGGATGAGCAGTTCTTC.

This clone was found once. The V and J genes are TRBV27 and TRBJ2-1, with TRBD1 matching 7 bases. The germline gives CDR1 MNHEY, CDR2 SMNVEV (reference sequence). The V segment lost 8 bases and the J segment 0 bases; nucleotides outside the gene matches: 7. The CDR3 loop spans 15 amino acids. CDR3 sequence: CASGPQGSSYNEQFF. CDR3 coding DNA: TGTGCCAGCGGACCACAGGGGAGCTCCTACAATGAGCAGTTCTTC.

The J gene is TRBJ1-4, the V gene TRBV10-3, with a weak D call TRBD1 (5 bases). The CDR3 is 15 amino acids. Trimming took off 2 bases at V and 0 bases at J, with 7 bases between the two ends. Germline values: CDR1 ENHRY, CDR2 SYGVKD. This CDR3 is CAISEATATNEKLFF. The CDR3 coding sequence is TGTGCCATCAGTGAGGCGACAGCAACTAATGAAAAACTGTTTTTT.

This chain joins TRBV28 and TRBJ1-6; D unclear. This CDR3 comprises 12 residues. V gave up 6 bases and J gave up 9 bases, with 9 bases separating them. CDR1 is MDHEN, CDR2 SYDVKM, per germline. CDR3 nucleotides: TGTGCCAGCAGGAGTGAAATTTCACCCCTCCACTTT. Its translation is CASRSEISPLHF.

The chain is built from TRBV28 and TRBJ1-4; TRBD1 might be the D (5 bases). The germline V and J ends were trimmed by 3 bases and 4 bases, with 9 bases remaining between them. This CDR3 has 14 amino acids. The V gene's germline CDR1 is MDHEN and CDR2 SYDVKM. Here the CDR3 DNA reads TGTGCCAGCAGTTTTGGCACAGGTAATGAAAAACTGTTTTTT. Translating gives CASSFGTGNEKLFF.

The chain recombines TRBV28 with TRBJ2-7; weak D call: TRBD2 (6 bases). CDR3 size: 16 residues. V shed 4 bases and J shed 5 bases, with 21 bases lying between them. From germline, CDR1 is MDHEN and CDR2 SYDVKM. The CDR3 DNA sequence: TGTGCCAGCAGTTCTTCATCCGGGACTGAGAGCGACGAGCAGTACTTC. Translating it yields CASSSSSGTESDEQYF. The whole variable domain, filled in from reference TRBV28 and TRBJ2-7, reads DVKVTQSSRYLVKRTGEKVFLECVQDMDHENMFWYRQDPGLGLRLIYFSYDVKMKEKGDIPEGYSVSREKKERFSLILESASTNQTSMYLCASSSSSGTESDEQYFGPGTRLTVT.

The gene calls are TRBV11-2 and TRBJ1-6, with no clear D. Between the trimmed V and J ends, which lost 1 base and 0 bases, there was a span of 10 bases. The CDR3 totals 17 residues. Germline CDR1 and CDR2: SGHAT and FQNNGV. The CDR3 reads CASSLGGQSSYNSPLHF. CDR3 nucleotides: TGTGCCAGCAGCTTAGGAGGTCAGAGCTCCTATAATTCACCCCTCCACTTT.

The CDR3 coding sequence is TGTGCCAGCACCCGTGACAGGGACGAGACCCAGTACTTC. Its translation: CASTRDRDETQYF. The chain couples TRBV6-5 to TRBJ2-5, with 7 nucleotides matching TRBD1. CDR1 and CDR2 (germline): MNHEY, SVGAGI. V trimming: 7 bases; J trimming: 5 bases; junction bases outside the gene matches: 7. The CDR3 spans 13 residues.

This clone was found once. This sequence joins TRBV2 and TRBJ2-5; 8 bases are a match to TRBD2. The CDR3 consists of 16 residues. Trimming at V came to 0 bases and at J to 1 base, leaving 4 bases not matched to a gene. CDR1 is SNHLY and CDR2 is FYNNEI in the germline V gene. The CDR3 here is CASSEAGGGPQETQYF. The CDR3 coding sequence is TGTGCCAGCAGTGAAGCGGGCGGGGGGCCCCAAGAGACCCAGTACTTC. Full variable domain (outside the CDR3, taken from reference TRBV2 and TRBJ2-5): EPEVTQTPSHQVTQMGQEVILRCVPISNHLYFYWYRQILGQKVEFLVSFYNNEISEKSEIFDDQFSVERPDGSNFTLKIRSTKLEDSAMYFCASSEAGGGPQETQYFGPGTRLLVL.

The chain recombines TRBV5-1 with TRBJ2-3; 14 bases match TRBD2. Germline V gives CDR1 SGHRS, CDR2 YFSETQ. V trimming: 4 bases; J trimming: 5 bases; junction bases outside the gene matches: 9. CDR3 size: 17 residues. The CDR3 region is CASSALTSGGGQDTQYF. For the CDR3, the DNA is TGCGCCAGCAGCGCGCTGACTAGCGGGGGGGGGCAAGATACGCAGTATTTT. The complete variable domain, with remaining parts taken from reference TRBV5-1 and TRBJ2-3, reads KAGVTQTPRYLIKTRGQQVTLSCSPISGHRSVSWYQQTPGQGLQFLFEYFSETQRNKGNFPGRFSGRQFSNSRSEMNVSTLELGDSALYLCASSALTSGGGQDTQYFGPGTRLTVL.

CDR3 residues: CASSATSGGSKEQFF. DNA for the CDR3: TGTGCCAGCAGCGCTACTAGCGGGGGCTCCAAAGAGCAGTTCTTC. The gene calls are TRBV9 and TRBJ2-1, with 11 bases lining up with TRBD2. The CDR3 covers 15 residues. Germline CDR1 and CDR2: SGDLS and YYNGEE. V trimming: 3 bases; J trimming: 10 bases; junction bases outside the gene matches: 9.

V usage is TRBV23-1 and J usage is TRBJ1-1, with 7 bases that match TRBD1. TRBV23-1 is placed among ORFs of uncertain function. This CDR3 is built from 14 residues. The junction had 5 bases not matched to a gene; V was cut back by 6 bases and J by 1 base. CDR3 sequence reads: CASSARQGNTEAFF. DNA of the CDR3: TGCGCCAGCAGCGCCAGACAGGGGAACACTGAAGCTTTCTTT.

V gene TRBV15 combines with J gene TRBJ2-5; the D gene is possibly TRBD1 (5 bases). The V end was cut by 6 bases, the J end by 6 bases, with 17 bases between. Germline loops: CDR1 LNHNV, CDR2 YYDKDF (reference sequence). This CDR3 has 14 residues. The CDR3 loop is CATRSSGQDKTQYF. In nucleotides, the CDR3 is TGTGCCACCAGATCCTCAGGGCAGGACAAGACCCAGTACTTC.